This T cell receptor beta chain was recorded in a study of neurological immune-mediated disorders (dated by TCRdb to between 2018 and 2021). For the study in its entirety: Peripheral blood TCR-beta repertoires from HTLV-I-associated myelopathy (HAM/TSP) patients, multiple sclerosis patients and healthy controls were compared by UMI-based sequencing. Longitudinal samples, technical triplicates and paired sorted CD4+ and CD8+ T-cell subsets, alongside PBMC samples, were included among the roughly 98 TCR-beta libraries. Longitudinal HAM/TSP and healthy donors were sampled at 3 time-points each (roughly 3-45 month intervals). Of the approximately 66 subjects in the cohort, about 14 were HAM/TSP patients, about 34 were multiple sclerosis patients, and about 20 were healthy controls.

Reading the label with the study, this specimen's time point is: longitudinal time-point 1 (baseline). Blood bank volunteers in Maryland, USA served as the healthy controls. For the unsorted PBMC libraries, 2 million PBMCs were stored in RNAlater at -80 degrees C until RNA extraction and were used to generate the libraries. Peripheral blood underwent Ficoll-Hypaque density gradient centrifugation to isolate PBMCs, which were then cryopreserved in liquid nitrogen. This clonotype has ten or more counts. No cognate antigen has been identified for it. There are no base qualities to consult, and no much larger clone falls within one base. cDNA synthesis used template-switch 5'RACE with a primer carrying a 10-nucleotide random unique molecular identifier tagging each TCR transcript. Each sequencing run produced over 160 million TCR-beta sequences covering 15-18 subjects. Total RNA was extracted with the RNeasy kit. The KAPA Real-time Library Amplification kit was used to amplify TCR-beta VDJ regions with primers targeting the TCR constant region and the 5'RACE anchor. A first PCR added sample indexes and Illumina adaptors, and a second PCR then raised library yield. After Ampure bead purification, the TCR product of roughly 650 bp was size-selected on a 2% E-gel SizeSelection system. Before pooling, library quality was assessed on a Bioanalyzer, concentration was determined with Qubit, and library quantification was performed with the Kapa Library Quantification kit. Libraries were sequenced paired-end 2 x 150 bp on an Illumina HiSeq 2500. To increase sequence diversity, about 25-30% phiX was spiked into each library pool. The authors' pipeline ran thus. The UMI-based MiGEC pipeline processed quality-filtered reads and removed over 75% of raw TCR sequences during error correction. IMGT germline references were used for aligning VDJ genes, and each clonotype was defined as a unique CDR3 amino acid sequence together with its V-J genes. Clonal expansion, Shannon diversity and CDR3 relatedness were evaluated with VDJtools (CalcPairwiseDistances, ClusterSamples), while phylogenetic trees were built in CLCbio workbench. Using coefficient-of-variation modelling across technical triplicates, the study counted a clone as expanded if it had at least 8 unique UMIs. TCRdb handled the public reads itself, with Q25 trimming in fastp and clone calling in MiXCR, and kept productive beta chains. Rows are combined by CDR3 protein, so each entry shows the most common genes and DNA. The V and J calls reflect TCRdb's pipeline rather than the authors' work. Within this sample are approximately 46,000 distinct CDR3 sequences, with less than 12% of them counted one time only. The ten top clones hold approximately 1.5% of the sample.

Results the study describes overall, beyond this receptor: TCR clonal expansion was greatest in HAM/TSP patients and smallest in MS patients, who ranked below even healthy controls. Across subjects, expanded clones never shared an identical CDR3 amino acid sequence, which suggests that the TCR-beta repertoires in every group were private.

Inclusive of the bounding cysteine and phenylalanine, the CDR3 is 16 residues long. CDR3 DNA is the only sequence kept; it has 48 bases, read in frame from the first base. Based on the germline V gene, the CDR1 and CDR2 sequences are SGHRS and YFSETQ. The junction shows trimming of 1 base on V and 5 bases on J, plus 18 bases between the germline ends. This clonotype was sampled from a middle-aged woman in good health. The chain is encoded by TRBV5-1 joined to TRBJ1-2; the D gene cannot be resolved reliably. Sequenced input: PBMCs. The CDR3 protein: CASSLSAQRGSYGYTF. The DNA reads TGCGCCAGCAGCTTGTCGGCTCAGAGAGGGTCGTATGGCTACACCTTC.